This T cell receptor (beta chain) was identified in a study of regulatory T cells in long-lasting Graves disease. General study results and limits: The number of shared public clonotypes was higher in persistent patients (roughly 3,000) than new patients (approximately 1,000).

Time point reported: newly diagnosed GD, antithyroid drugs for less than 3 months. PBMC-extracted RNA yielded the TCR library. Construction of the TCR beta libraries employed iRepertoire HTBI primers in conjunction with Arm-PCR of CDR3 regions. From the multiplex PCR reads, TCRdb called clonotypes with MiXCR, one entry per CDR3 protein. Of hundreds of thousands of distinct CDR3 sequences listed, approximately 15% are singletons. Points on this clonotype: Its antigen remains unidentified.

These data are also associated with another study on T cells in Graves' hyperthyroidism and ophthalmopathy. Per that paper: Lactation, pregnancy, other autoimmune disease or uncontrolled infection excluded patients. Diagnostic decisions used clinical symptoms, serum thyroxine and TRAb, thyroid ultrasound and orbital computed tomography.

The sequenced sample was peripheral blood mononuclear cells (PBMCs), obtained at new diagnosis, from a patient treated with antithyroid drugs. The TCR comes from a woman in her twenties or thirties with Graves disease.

Here the CDR3 DNA reads TGTGCCAGCAGCTCAGGGATCTCCCTTAATCAGCCCCAGCATTTT. It translates to CASSSGISLNQPQHF. V and J are TRBV7-2 and TRBJ1-5; tentatively, D is TRBD1 (5 bases). V was trimmed by 4 bases and J by 4 bases, leaving 14 bases between them. This CDR3 is built from 15 residues. CDR1 SGHTA and CDR2 FQGNSA come from the germline V gene. The variable domain in full, with the rest retrieved from reference TRBV7-2 and TRBJ1-5, is GAGVSQSPSNKVTEKGKDVELRCDPISGHTALYWYRQSLGQGLEFLIYFQGNSAPDKSGLPSDRFSAERTGGSVSTLTIQRTQQEDSAVYLCASSSGISLNQPQHFGDGTRLSIL.